This T cell receptor (beta chain) appears in the sequencing data of a study of Ad26.COV2.S vaccination and SARS-CoV-2 variants. General study points: Vaccine recipients had higher spike-specific TCR breadth than placebo recipients. Quantification of TCR breadth and depth may have yielded underestimates of total T cell responses. Substantial breadth was reported for post-vaccination spike-specific CD8+ and CD4+ T cells.

Comments on this clone: What it binds is not known.

Trimming removed 2 bases from V and 5 bases from J, with 9 bases in between. The V gene's germline CDR1 is MNHNS and CDR2 SASEGT. This CDR3 spans 13 amino acids. Here immunoSEQ multiplex PCR was the method, and the copy in TCRdb shows in-frame clones only, minus some. The data contain approximately 400,000 clones, 92% of them singletons. The sequences come from peripheral blood, collected after recovery from COVID-19. V and J are TRBV6-1 and TRBJ1-2, with D possibly TRBD1 on 5 matching bases. This clonotype was sampled from a human donor who had recovered from COVID-19. The CDR3 nucleotides read TGTGCCAGCAGTGAACCCGCAGGGTATGGCTACACCTTC. Protein: CASSEPAGYGYTF.